The TCR beta chain described here comes from a study of blood T cell repertoires in COVID-19. CDR3 length: 14 amino acids. V lost 6 bases, J lost 5 bases, and 16 bases lay in between. The method was immunoSEQ multiplex PCR; TCRdb's version includes in-frame clones alone and lacks a portion of them. This table holds 150,000 to 200,000 clones, around 83% found once. The V and J genes are TRBV23-1 and TRBJ1-1; TRBD1 might be the D (6 bases). TRBV23-1 counts as an open reading frame of uncertain function. The sample was peripheral blood. The receptor's source is a woman aged 65 to 85 who had recovered from COVID-19. DNA of the CDR3: TGCGCCAGCAGGCGACAGTTCGACAGGACTGAAGCTTTCTTT. Its translation: CASRRQFDRTEAFF.